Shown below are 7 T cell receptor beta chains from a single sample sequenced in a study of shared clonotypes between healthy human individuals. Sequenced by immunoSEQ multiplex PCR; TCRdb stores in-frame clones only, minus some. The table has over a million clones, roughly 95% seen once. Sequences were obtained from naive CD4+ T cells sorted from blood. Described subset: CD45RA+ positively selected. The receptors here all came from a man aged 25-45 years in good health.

The CDR3 region has the DNA TGTGCCAGCAGTCCTGGGAACAGGGGTAGGGAGACCCAGTACTTC. It translates to CASSPGNRGRETQYF. The chain recombines TRBV28 with TRBJ2-5, with 7 bases that match TRBD1. CDR1 and CDR2 from the germline V gene are MDHEN and SYDVKM. This CDR3 has 15 residues. The V segment lost 5 bases and the J segment 5 bases; nucleotides outside the gene matches: 11. Looking up the rest from reference TRBV28 and TRBJ2-5 gives the full variable domain: DVKVTQSSRYLVKRTGEKVFLECVQDMDHENMFWYRQDPGLGLRLIYFSYDVKMKEKGDIPEGYSVSREKKERFSLILESASTNQTSMYLCASSPGNRGRETQYFGPGTRLLVL.

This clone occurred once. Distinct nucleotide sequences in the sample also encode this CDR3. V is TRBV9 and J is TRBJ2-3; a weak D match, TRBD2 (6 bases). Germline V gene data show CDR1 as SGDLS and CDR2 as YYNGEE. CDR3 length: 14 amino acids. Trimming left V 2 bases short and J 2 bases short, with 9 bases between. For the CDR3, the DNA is TGTGCCAGCAGCGTGGCTAGCGTCACAGATACGCAGTATTTT. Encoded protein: CASSVASVTDTQYF.

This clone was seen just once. CDR3 nucleotide sequence: TGTGCCAGCAGCCCCCTGGGACAGGGGGCACGTGAGCAGTACTTC. Translated: CASSPLGQGAREQYF. This sequence joins TRBV7-9 and TRBJ2-7; 12 positions match TRBD1. The germline V gene encodes CDR1 SEHNR and CDR2 FQNEAQ (reference sequence). There are 15 residues in the CDR3. Trimming took 5 bases from V and 7 from J; bases not matched to a gene: 9.

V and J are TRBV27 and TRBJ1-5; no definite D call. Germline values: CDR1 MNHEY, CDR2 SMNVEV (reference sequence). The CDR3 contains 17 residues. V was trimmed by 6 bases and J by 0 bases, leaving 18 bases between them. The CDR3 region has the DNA TGTGCCAGCAGCCGCACGGCCCGCGCATATAGCAATCAGCCCCAGCATTTT. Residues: CASSRTARAYSNQPQHF.

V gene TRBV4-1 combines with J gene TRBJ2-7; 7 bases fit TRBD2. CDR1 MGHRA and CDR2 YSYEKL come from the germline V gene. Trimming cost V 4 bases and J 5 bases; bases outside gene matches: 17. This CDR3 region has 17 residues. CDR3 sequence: CASSRLGLRAVGDEQYF. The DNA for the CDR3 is TGCGCCAGCAGCCGACTGGGACTAAGAGCGGTGGGGGACGAGCAGTACTTC.

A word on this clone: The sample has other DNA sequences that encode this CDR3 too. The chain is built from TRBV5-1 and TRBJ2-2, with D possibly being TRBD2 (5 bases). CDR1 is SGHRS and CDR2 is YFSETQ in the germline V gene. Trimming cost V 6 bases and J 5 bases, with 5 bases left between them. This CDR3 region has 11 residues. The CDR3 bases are TGCGCCAGCACGGGGACCGGGGAGCTGTTTTTT. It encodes CASTGTGELFF.

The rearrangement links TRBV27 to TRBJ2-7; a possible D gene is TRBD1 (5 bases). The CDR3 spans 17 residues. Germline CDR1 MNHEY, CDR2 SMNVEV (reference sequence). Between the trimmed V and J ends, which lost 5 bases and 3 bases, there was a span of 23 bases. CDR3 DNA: TGTGCCAGCAGTGTCGGCCGAACAGGCGCCGGAATCTACGAGCAGTACTTC. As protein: CASSVGRTGAGIYEQYF.